Listed below are T cell receptor beta chains from one sample, sequenced in a study of OX40 agonist ivuxolimab in advanced cancers. Clones were sequenced by immunoSEQ multiplex PCR, and TCRdb holds only the in-frame ones, with some missing. The profile shows about 72,000 clones, around 87% of them singletons. The starting material was CD4+ or CD8+ T cells sorted from blood, obtained in a trial of the OX40 agonist ivuxolimab. The receptors were gathered from an adult with an advanced solid tumor such as melanoma, head and neck, liver or kidney cancer. Each CDR3 is given with its conserved first and last residue. Each record gives: D gene, J gene, V gene, clone size, CDR3 protein, CDR3 DNA. A D gene is named only where the DNA matches it firmly. Size is stated for part of the rows, as once, few or many counts, or as a class when the clone is expanded.

TRBD2	TRBJ2-7	TRBV7-2	once	CASSPRTSGGTYEQYF	TGTGCCAGCAGCCCAAGGACTAGCGGGGGAACCTACGAGCAGTACTTC
NA	TRBJ1-2	TRBV25-1	NA	CASSEGLRYGYTF	TGTGCCAGCAGTGAGGGCTTACGGTATGGCTACACCTTC
NA	TRBJ2-7	TRBV5-4	NA	CASSPSPYEQYF	TGTGCCAGCAGCCCTTCGCCCTACGAGCAGTACTTC
TRBD2	TRBJ2-7	TRBV10-3	NA	CAISDSLAGGPRPYEQYF	TGTGCCATCAGTGATTCGCTAGCGGGAGGGCCGAGGCCCTACGAGCAGTACTTC
NA	TRBJ1-4	TRBV11-2	NA	CASSPWETYGEKLFF	TGTGCCAGCAGCCCGTGGGAGACCTATGGTGAAAAACTGTTTTTT
NA	TRBJ2-7	TRBV18	NA	CASSPSYSYEQYF	TGTGCCAGCTCACCGTCGTATTCCTACGAGCAGTACTTC
NA	TRBJ2-2	TRBV7-2	NA	CASSLGQGGAGELFF	TGTGCCAGCAGCCTCGGACAGGGAGGGGCCGGGGAGCTGTTTTTT
NA	TRBJ1-4	TRBV5-6	NA	CASSREATNEKLFF	TGTGCCAGCAGCCGGGAGGCAACTAATGAAAAACTGTTTTTT
NA	TRBJ1-4	TRBV30	few	CAWTLGRLNEKLFF	TGTGCCTGGACCCTTGGACGGCTTAATGAAAAACTGTTTTTT
NA	TRBJ2-2	TRBV5-6	NA	CASSLKWGAGTGELFF	TGTGCCAGCAGCTTGAAATGGGGGGCCGGCACCGGGGAGCTGTTTTTT
NA	TRBJ2-6	TRBV6-1	NA	CASSEAGYRAISGANVLTF	TGTGCCAGCAGTGAAGCGGGATACAGAGCGATCTCTGGGGCCAACGTCCTGACTTTC
NA	TRBJ1-1	TRBV21-1	NA	CASSKDSSPTEAFF	TGTGCCAGCAGCAAAGATAGTAGTCCCACTGAAGCTTTCTTT
TRBD2	TRBJ2-1	TRBV6-1	NA	CADGTSLGNEQFF	TGTGCCGACGGGACTAGCCTTGGGAATGAGCAGTTCTTC
NA	TRBJ1-1	TRBV28	NA	CASSFGWNTEAFF	TGTGCCAGCAGTTTTGGATGGAACACTGAAGCTTTCTTT
NA	TRBJ1-1	TRBV9	NA	CASSVGDGTEAFF	TGTGCCAGCAGCGTAGGGGATGGGACAGAAGCTTTCTTT
NA	TRBJ2-2	TRBV12-2	NA	CASSVDSRGTGELFF	TGTGCCAGCAGCGTGGACAGCCGGGGGACCGGGGAGCTGTTTTTT
NA	TRBJ2-5	TRBV7-8	NA	CASSLAARGHGETQYF	TGTGCCAGCAGCTTAGCTGCCCGGGGGCATGGAGAGACCCAGTACTTC
NA	TRBJ1-3	TRBV27	NA	CASSLSDRGNTIYF	TGTGCCAGCAGTCTATCAGACAGAGGGAACACCATATATTTT
TRBD1	TRBJ2-1	TRBV7-3	NA	CASSPTGVIREQFF	TGTGCCAGCAGCCCGACAGGGGTGATTCGTGAGCAGTTCTTC
NA	TRBJ1-1	TRBV6-1	NA	CASSEEALRAFF	TGTGCCAGCAGTGAAGAGGCCCTTAGGGCTTTCTTT
NA	TRBJ1-1	TRBV5-4	NA	CASSRASGQGSTEAFF	TGTGCCAGCAGCCGGGCATCTGGGCAGGGGAGCACTGAAGCTTTCTTT
TRBD1	TRBJ1-2	TRBV5-1	NA	CASSLEGQGRGYTF	TGCGCCAGCAGCTTGGAAGGACAGGGGAGGGGCTACACCTTC
NA	TRBJ1-1	TRBV11-3	once	CASSALTRNTEAFF	TGTGCCAGCAGCGCTTTGACACGAAACACTGAAGCTTTCTTT
TRBD1	TRBJ2-1	TRBV5-1	NA	CASREGQGPGSYNEQFF	TGCGCCAGCAGGGAGGGACAGGGGCCTGGCTCCTACAATGAGCAGTTCTTC
NA	TRBJ2-2	TRBV6-5	NA	CASSYGTKNTGELFF	TGTGCCAGCAGTTACGGGACAAAGAACACCGGGGAGCTGTTTTTT
TRBD2	TRBJ2-5	TRBV7-7	NA	CASSLAGGKQETQYF	TGTGCTAGCAGTTTAGCGGGGGGGAAACAAGAGACCCAGTACTTC
NA	TRBJ1-4	TRBV6-5	once	CASSSGLNEKLFF	TGTGCCAGCAGTTCGGGCCTTAATGAAAAACTGTTTTTT
NA	TRBJ1-2	TRBV29-1	NA	CSGQEGTNYGYTF	TGCAGCGGACAGGAGGGCACTAACTATGGCTACACCTTC
NA	TRBJ2-7	TRBV18	NA	CASSQGSPPTYEQYF	TGTGCCAGCTCGCAGGGTTCCCCCCCAACCTACGAGCAGTACTTC
TRBD1	TRBJ1-5	TRBV6-5	NA	CANPGQVNQPQHF	TGTGCCAACCCGGGACAGGTCAATCAGCCCCAGCATTTT
NA	TRBJ2-5	TRBV7-9	once	CASSLAGSFRETQYF	TGTGCCAGCAGCTTAGCGGGTAGCTTCCGGGAGACCCAGTACTTC
NA	TRBJ2-1	TRBV18	NA	CASSPPTHNEQFF	TGTGCCAGCTCACCACCGACTCACAATGAGCAGTTCTTC
TRBD1	TRBJ2-6	TRBV19	NA	CASTGDRGLASGANVLTF	TGTGCCAGTACAGGGGACAGGGGGCTTGCCTCTGGGGCCAACGTCCTGACTTTC
NA	TRBJ2-3	TRBV6-1	NA	CASSELGTDTQYF	TGTGCCAGCAGTGAACTGGGGACAGATACGCAGTATTTT
TRBD1	TRBJ1-2	TRBV7-9	NA	CASSSSGTGAGNYGYTF	TGTGCCAGCAGCTCTTCCGGGACAGGGGCCGGGAACTATGGCTACACCTTC
NA	TRBJ1-1	TRBV18	NA	CASSPQKNTEAFF	TGTGCCAGCTCACCACAGAAGAACACTGAAGCTTTCTTT
TRBD2	TRBJ2-1	TRBV29-1	NA	CSAEGGSSYNEQFF	TGCAGCGCCGAGGGCGGGAGTTCCTACAATGAGCAGTTCTTC